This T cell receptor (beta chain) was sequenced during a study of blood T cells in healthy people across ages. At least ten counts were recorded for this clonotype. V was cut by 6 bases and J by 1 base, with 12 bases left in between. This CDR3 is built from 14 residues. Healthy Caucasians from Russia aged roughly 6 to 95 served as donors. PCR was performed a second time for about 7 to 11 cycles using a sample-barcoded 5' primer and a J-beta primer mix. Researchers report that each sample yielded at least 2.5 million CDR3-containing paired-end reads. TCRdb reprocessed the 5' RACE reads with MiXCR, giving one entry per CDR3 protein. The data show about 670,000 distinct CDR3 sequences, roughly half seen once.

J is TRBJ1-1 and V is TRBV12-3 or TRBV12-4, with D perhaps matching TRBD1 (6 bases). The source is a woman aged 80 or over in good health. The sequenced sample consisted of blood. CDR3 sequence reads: CASSRGQANTEAFF. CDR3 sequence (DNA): TGTGCCAGCAGCCGGGGACAAGCGAACACTGAAGCTTTCTTT.